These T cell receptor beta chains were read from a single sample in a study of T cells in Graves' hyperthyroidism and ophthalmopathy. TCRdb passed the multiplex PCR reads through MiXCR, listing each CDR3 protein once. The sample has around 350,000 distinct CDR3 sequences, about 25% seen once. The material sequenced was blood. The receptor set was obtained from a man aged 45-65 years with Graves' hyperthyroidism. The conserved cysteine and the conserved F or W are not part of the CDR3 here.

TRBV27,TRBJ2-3,ASSQGTALGTDTQY
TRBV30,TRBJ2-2,AWDPGVTSGVTGELF
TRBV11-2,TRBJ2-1,ASSSQGYNEQL
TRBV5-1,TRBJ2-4,ASNPGQGSRNIQY
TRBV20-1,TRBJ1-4,SARPQRAHNEKLF
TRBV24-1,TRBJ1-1,ATSDLQGREAF
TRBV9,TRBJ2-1,ASSVPPGRDRSNEQF
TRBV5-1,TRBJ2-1,ASSSGTSGRNEQF
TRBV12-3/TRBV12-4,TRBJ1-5,ASSPSRGRSNQPQH
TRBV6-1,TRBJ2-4,ASSEGVGSIQY
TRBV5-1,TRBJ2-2,ASSFSGRADTGELF
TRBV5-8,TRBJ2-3,ASSPQGTSGRNTQY
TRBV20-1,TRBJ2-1,SATDNRGTAYNEQF
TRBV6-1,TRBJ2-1,ASSPRAGGDGEQF
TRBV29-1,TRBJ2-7,SVGLAGYEQY
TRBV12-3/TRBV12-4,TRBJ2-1,ASSPTSGEGLNEQF
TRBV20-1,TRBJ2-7,SAGVGLASYEQY
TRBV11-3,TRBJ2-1,ASSLRGGNNEQF
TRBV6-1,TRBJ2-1,ASSVERGSYNEQF
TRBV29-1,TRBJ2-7,SVEPGTGGEQY
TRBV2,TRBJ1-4,ASSKTGSDEKLF
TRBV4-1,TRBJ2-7,ASRSGGGNEQY
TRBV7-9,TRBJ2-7,ASSLAWERDYSYEQY
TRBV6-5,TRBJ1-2,ASSSSRLEVYGYT
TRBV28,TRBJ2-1,AASGTSGSNEQF
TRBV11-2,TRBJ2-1,ASSWRLQGANNEQF
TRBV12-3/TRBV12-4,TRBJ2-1,ASTPRAGGYNEQF
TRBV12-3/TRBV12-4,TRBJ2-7,ASNLGGGIDEQY
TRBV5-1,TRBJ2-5,ASSGRLAGQETQY
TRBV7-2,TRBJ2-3,ASSFAGTLGY
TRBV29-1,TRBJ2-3,SVAEGGPADTQY
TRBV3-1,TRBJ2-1,ASSHRTSGSYNEQF
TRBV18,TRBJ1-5,ASSPQGFGQPQH
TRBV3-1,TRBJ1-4,ASSPSYDRGEKLF
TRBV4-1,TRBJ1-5,ASSQGGGFNQPQH
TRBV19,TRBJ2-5,ASSIGTPQETQY
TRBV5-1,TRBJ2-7,ASSLDPATAYEQY